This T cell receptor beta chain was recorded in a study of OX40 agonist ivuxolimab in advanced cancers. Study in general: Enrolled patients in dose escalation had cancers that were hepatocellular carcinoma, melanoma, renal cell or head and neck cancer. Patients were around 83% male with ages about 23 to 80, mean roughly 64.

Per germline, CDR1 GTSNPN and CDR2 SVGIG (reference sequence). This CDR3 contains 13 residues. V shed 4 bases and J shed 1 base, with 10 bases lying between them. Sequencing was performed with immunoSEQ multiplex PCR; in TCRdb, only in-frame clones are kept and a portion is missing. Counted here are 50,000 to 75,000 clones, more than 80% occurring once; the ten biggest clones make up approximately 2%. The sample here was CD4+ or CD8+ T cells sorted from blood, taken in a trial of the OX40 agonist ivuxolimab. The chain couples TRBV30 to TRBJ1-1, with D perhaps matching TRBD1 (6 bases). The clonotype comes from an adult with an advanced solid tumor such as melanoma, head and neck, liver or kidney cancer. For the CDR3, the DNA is TGTGCCTGGACTGGACAGCGGAACACTGAAGCTTTCTTT. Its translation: CAWTGQRNTEAFF.